The 18 T cell receptor beta chains below come from one sample, sequenced in a study of PD-1 blockade in classical Hodgkin lymphoma. The repertoire was sequenced with immunoSEQ multiplex PCR; TCRdb's copy has only in-frame clones and lacks some. This sample carries about 6,800 clones, 60% of them seen once, and the ten largest clones take roughly 10%. Time point reported: cycle 4 day 1 (C4D1), after around six weeks of nivolumab. Relapse was seen in all patients after autologous stem cell transplantation, and brentuximab vedotin exposure was variable. Magnetic depletion of non-target cells from thawed PBMCs yielded purified CD8+ T cells. Here the sequenced sample was CD8+ T cells from blood, taken before the fourth cycle of nivolumab. The receptors were gathered from a human donor with classical Hodgkin lymphoma.

This clone was recorded once. The V call is TRBV19, the J call TRBJ1-4; possible D gene TRBD1, 5 bases. The CDR3 length is 17 residues. In germline, CDR1 is LNHDA, CDR2 SQIVND (reference sequence). Trimming left V 3 bases short and J 3 bases short, with 17 bases between. In nucleotides, the CDR3 is TGTGCCAGTAGTATTGCCTCGGGGCGCCCCCCTAATGAAAAACTGTTTTTT. Amino acid sequence: CASSIASGRPPNEKLFF.

V is TRBV28 and J is TRBJ1-2, with D possibly being TRBD1 (6 bases). V lost 1 base to trimming and J lost 5 bases, with 8 bases between them. The CDR3 contains 13 residues. CDR1 is MDHEN, CDR2 SYDVKM, per germline. The CDR3 DNA is TGTGCCAGCAGTTTATTCCAGGGGTATGGCTACACCTTC. Encoded protein: CASSLFQGYGYTF.

This rearrangement joins TRBV7-9 to TRBJ1-6; D might be TRBD1 (6 bases). The germline V and J ends were trimmed by 5 bases and 14 bases, with 16 bases remaining between them. Germline CDR1 is SEHNR and CDR2 is FQNEAQ (reference sequence). CDR3 length equals 13 residues. In DNA, the CDR3 is TGTGCCAGCAGCAGACGACAGGCCCTCGCCCTCCACTTT. Amino acids: CASSRRQALALHF.

A remark on this clone: Other nucleotide sequences in the sample specify the same CDR3. The chain joins TRBV7-2 to TRBJ2-7; D may be TRBD2 (7 bases). This CDR3 contains 15 residues. The germline V and J ends were trimmed by 5 bases and 0 bases, with 14 bases remaining between them. Germline CDR1 is SGHTA and CDR2 is FQGNSA. CDR3 bases: TGTGCCAGCAGCCCAAGCGGGACATTCTCCTACGAGCAGTACTTC. Translated, it gives CASSPSGTFSYEQYF. Drawing the rest from reference TRBV7-2 and TRBJ2-7, the complete variable domain is GAGVSQSPSNKVTEKGKDVELRCDPISGHTALYWYRQSLGQGLEFLIYFQGNSAPDKSGLPSDRFSAERTGGSVSTLTIQRTQQEDSAVYLCASSPSGTFSYEQYFGPGTRLTVT.

The chain recombines TRBV4-1 with TRBJ2-7; TRBD2 is a possible D gene (5 bases). The germline V and J ends were trimmed by 0 bases and 3 bases, with 9 bases remaining between them. Germline values: CDR1 MGHRA, CDR2 YSYEKL. There are 14 residues in the CDR3. CDR3 sequence: CASSQERGGYEQYF. In DNA, the CDR3 is TGCGCCAGCAGCCAAGAAAGAGGAGGCTACGAGCAGTACTTC.

This clone was found a few times. The V gene is TRBV14, the J gene TRBJ2-5, with 10 bases fitting TRBD2. J gave up 2 bases and V 2 bases, and 8 bases lay outside the gene matches. This CDR3 comprises 17 residues. Germline-derived CDR1 and CDR2 are SGHDN and FVKESK. The CDR3 nucleotides read TGTGCCAGCAGCCAAAGACTTGGACTAGCGGCTCAAGAGACCCAGTACTTC. Translated: CASSQRLGLAAQETQYF.

This clone was observed a handful of times. The chain employs TRBV29-1 and TRBJ2-3, with TRBD1 matching 7 bases. Looked up from germline, CDR1 is SQVTM and CDR2 is ANQGSEA. V gave up 6 bases and J gave up 1 base; unmatched junction bases: 4. There are 13 residues in the CDR3. The CDR3 bases are TGCAGCGTCTATACAGGGGGCACAGATACGCAGTATTTT. Its translation: CSVYTGGTDTQYF.

V gene TRBV10-3 combines with J gene TRBJ2-7, with 7 bases fitting TRBD2. Trimming at V came to 6 bases and at J to 3 bases, leaving 8 bases not matched to a gene. The CDR3 runs 14 residues. Germline V gene data show CDR1 as ENHRY and CDR2 as SYGVKD. The DNA of the CDR3 is TGTGCCATCAGGGATGCGGGAGAGCGCTACGAGCAGTACTTC. This codes for CAIRDAGERYEQYF.

The chain employs TRBV2 and TRBJ2-2; 10 bases are a match to TRBD2. The V gene end was trimmed by 8 bases and the J gene end by 1 base; junction bases not matched to a gene: 1. Germline CDR1 reads SNHLY; CDR2 reads FYNNEI. The CDR3 runs to 14 residues. CDR3: CASVAGGNTGELFF. CDR3 bases: TGTGCCAGCGTAGCGGGAGGGAACACCGGGGAGCTGTTTTTT. The variable domain in full, with the rest retrieved from reference TRBV2 and TRBJ2-2, is EPEVTQTPSHQVTQMGQEVILRCVPISNHLYFYWYRQILGQKVEFLVSFYNNEISEKSEIFDDQFSVERPDGSNFTLKIRSTKLEDSAMYFCASVAGGNTGELFFGEGSRLTVL.

V is TRBV2 and J is TRBJ1-5; possibly TRBD1 for D (6 bases). V was shortened by 6 bases and J by 9 bases, with 18 bases between the two germline ends. CDR1 is SNHLY, CDR2 FYNNEI, per germline. There are 14 residues in the CDR3. The CDR3 loop reads CASRVDGGLGPQHF. The CDR3, as DNA: TGTGCCAGCAGAGTGGACGGGGGCTTAGGGCCCCAGCATTTT.

This clone was detected only a few times. The genes are TRBV6-5 and TRBJ2-2, with 7 nucleotides matching TRBD1. The ends lost 7 bases at V and 1 base at J; junction bases unmatched: 6. The CDR3 runs to 15 residues. Germline V gene lookup returns CDR1 MNHEY and CDR2 SVGAGI. The CDR3 spells CASTYNRGNTGELFF. DNA of the CDR3: TGTGCCAGCACCTATAACAGGGGGAACACCGGGGAGCTGTTTTTT.

This clone was seen only a few times. The chain links TRBV5-1 to TRBJ2-3; 8 nucleotides match TRBD1. Germline trimming cut 3 bases from V and 1 base from J; bases unmatched to any gene: 10. CDR3 length: 17 residues. Germline lookup yields CDR1 SGHRS and CDR2 YFSETQ. The CDR3 region has the DNA TGCGCCAGCAGCTCCCGGGCCGGACAGGGACGCACAGATACGCAGTATTTT. It encodes CASSSRAGQGRTDTQYF.

The rearrangement links TRBV9 to TRBJ2-1, with a weak D call TRBD1 (5 bases). This CDR3 region has 15 residues. Germline assignment: CDR1 SGDLS and CDR2 YYNGEE. V was shortened by 0 bases and J by 6 bases, with 13 bases between the two germline ends. Here the CDR3 reads CASSVEYRSRNEQFF. The CDR3, as DNA: TGTGCCAGCAGCGTAGAGTACAGGTCCCGCAATGAGCAGTTCTTC.

This clone was observed a few times. The chain carries TRBV6-6 and TRBJ2-7, with D maybe TRBD2 (7 bases). Germline lookup yields CDR1 MNHNY and CDR2 SVGAGI (reference sequence). Trimming took off 2 bases at V and 5 bases at J, with 16 bases between the two ends. The CDR3 is 15 amino acids. CDR3 nucleotides: TGTGCCAGCAGTTACACTGGGGGGGCCCCCGACGAGCAGTACTTC. Protein sequence: CASSYTGGAPDEQYF.

This clone was counted only a few times. This chain joins TRBV29-1 and TRBJ2-5; 10 positions agree with TRBD1. The CDR3 has 14 residues. Germline V lookup: CDR1 SQVTM, CDR2 ANQGSEA. J lost 4 bases, V lost 5 bases, and 7 bases had no gene match. The CDR3 spells CSVTRTGGLETQYF. Here the CDR3 DNA reads TGCAGCGTTACAAGGACAGGGGGGTTAGAGACCCAGTACTTC.

The chain couples TRBV19 to TRBJ2-7; 10 nucleotides align to TRBD1. CDR3 size: 14 residues. V dropped 5 bases and J dropped 4; count of bases not matched to a gene: 5. Germline CDR1 reads LNHDA; CDR2 reads SQIVND (reference sequence). The CDR3 loop reads CASSPGQGWYEQYF. DNA of the CDR3: TGTGCCAGTAGTCCGGGACAGGGGTGGTACGAGCAGTACTTC.

The chain couples TRBV28 to TRBJ1-6; 10 positions match TRBD1. J was trimmed by 10 bases and V by 3 bases; bases with no gene match: 3. This CDR3 has 14 amino acids. Germline CDR1 reads MDHEN; CDR2 reads SYDVKM. CDR3 region: CASSLGQGWSPLHF. The CDR3 bases are TGTGCCAGCAGTTTGGGACAGGGGTGGTCACCCCTCCACTTT.

This clone is categorized as medium-sized. This chain connects TRBV9 to TRBJ2-7; 7 nucleotides align to TRBD2. The CDR3 is made up of 13 amino acids. Germline loops: CDR1 SGDLS, CDR2 YYNGEE. J lost 6 bases, V lost 3 bases, and 6 bases had no gene match. The CDR3 DNA reads TGTGCCAGCAGCGCCGGGACTATTGGCGAGCAGTACTTC. It translates to CASSAGTIGEQYF.